Detailed here is one T cell receptor (beta chain). What it binds is not known. This sample was included in a study of T cell responses to AZD1222 COVID-19 vaccine. TCRdb's copy holds only in-frame clones and misses some; the assay was immunoSEQ multiplex PCR. The profile covers 150,000 to 200,000 clones, with roughly 90% appearing a single time and approximately 5.7% taken by the ten largest. Notes on the study in general: Spike as a whole was targeted by vaccine-associated CD4 TCRs, dominant at 160-218 and 743-854. Just a handful of AZD1222 recipients were seropositive at baseline. Repertoires in all cases were sampled only once the peak T cell response had passed.

This CDR3 contains 16 residues. The ends lost 4 bases at V and 5 bases at J; junction bases unmatched: 8. Looked up from germline, CDR1 is MNHEY and CDR2 is SVGAGI. The source is an adult in good health. The V call is TRBV6-5, the J call TRBJ1-5; TRBD1 matches 10 bases. The sample was peripheral blood, taken on day 0 of AZD1222 vaccination. Here the CDR3 reads CASSSRDRGGDQPQHF. CDR3 DNA: TGTGCCAGCAGTTCCAGGGACAGGGGTGGCGATCAGCCCCAGCATTTT.